The entry that follows covers one TCR beta chain sequence. The sample originates from a study of blood T cell repertoires in COVID-19. The repertoire was sequenced with immunoSEQ multiplex PCR; TCRdb's copy has only in-frame clones and lacks some. The sample shows roughly 200,000 clones, 82% of them seen only once. The CDR3 length is 13 residues. Germline CDR1 is MDHEN and CDR2 is SYDVKM. V was clipped by 8 bases and J by 1 base; unmatched bases: 3. Sequencing was carried out using peripheral blood. This chain links TRBV28 with TRBJ1-2, with 8 bases identical to TRBD1. This sequence originates from a woman aged 60-75 years with COVID-19, enrolled during active disease. In DNA, the CDR3 is TGTGCCAGCTACGGACAGGGTAACTATGGCTACACCTTC. It codes for CASYGQGNYGYTF.